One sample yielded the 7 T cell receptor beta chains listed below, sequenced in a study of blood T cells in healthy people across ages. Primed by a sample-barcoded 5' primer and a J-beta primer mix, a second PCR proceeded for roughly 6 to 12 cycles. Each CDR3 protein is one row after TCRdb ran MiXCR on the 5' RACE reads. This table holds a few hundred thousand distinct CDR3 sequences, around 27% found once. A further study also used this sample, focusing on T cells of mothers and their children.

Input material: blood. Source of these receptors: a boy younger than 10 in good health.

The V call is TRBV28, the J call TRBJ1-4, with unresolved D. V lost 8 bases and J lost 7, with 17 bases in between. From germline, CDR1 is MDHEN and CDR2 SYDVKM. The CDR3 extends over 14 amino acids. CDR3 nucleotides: TGTGCCAGCGGACCCGGAGACCGGGGTGAAAAACTGTTTTTT. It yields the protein CASGPGDRGEKLFF. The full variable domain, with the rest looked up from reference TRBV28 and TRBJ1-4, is DVKVTQSSRYLVKRTGEKVFLECVQDMDHENMFWYRQDPGLGLRLIYFSYDVKMKEKGDIPEGYSVSREKKERFSLILESASTNQTSMYLCASGPGDRGEKLFFGSGTQLSVL.

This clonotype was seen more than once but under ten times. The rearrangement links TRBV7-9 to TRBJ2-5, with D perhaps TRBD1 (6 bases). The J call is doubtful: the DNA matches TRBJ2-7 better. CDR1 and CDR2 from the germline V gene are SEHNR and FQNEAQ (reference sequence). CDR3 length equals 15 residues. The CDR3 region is CASSYRTDGSYEQYF. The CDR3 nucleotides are TGTGCCAGCAGCTACCGGACAGACGGCTCCTACGAGCAGTACTTC.

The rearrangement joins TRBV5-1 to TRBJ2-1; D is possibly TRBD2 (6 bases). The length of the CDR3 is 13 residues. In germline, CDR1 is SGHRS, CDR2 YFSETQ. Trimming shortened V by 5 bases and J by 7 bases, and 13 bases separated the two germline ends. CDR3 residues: CASSSGLNNEQFF. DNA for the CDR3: TGCGCCAGCAGTTCCGGACTAAATAATGAGCAGTTCTTC.

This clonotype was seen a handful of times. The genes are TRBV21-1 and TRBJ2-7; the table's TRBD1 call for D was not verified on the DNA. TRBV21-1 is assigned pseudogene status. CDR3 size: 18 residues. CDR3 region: CASSTGQGGLGNSYEQYF. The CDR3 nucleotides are TGTGCCAGCAGCACGGGACAGGGAGGATTAGGTAACTCCTACGAGCAGTACTTC.

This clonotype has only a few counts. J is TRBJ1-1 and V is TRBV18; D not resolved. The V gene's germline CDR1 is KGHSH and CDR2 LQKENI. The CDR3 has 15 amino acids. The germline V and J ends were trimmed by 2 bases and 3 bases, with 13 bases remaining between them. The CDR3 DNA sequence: TGTGCCAGCTCACCATCAAGCGGTCAGTACACTGAAGCTTTCTTT. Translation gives CASSPSSGQYTEAFF.

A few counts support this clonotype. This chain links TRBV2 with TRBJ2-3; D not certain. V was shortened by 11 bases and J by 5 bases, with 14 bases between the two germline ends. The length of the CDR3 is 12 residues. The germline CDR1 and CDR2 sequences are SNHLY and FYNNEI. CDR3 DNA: TGTGCCCTTCAGACCCGGAGAGATACGCAGTATTTT. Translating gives CALQTRRDTQYF. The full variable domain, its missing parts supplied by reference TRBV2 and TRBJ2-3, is EPEVTQTPSHQVTQMGQEVILRCVPISNHLYFYWYRQILGQKVEFLVSFYNNEISEKSEIFDDQFSVERPDGSNFTLKIRSTKLEDSAMYFCALQTRRDTQYFGPGTRLTVL.

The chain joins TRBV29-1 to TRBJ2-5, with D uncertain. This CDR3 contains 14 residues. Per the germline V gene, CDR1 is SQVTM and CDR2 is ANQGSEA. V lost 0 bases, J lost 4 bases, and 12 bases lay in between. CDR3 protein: CSVEDPSSRETQYF. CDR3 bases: TGCAGCGTTGAAGACCCCAGTTCGAGAGAGACCCAGTACTTC.